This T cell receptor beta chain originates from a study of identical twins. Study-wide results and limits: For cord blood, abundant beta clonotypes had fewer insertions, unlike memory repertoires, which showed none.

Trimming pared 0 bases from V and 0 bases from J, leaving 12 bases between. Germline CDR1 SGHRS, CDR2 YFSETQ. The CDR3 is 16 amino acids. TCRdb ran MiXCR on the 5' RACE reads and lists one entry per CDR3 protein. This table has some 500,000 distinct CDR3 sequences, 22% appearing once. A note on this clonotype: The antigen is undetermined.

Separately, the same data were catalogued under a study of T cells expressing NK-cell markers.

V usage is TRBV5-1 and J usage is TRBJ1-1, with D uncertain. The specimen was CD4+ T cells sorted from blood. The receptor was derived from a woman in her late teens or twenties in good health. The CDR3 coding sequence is TGCGCCAGCAGCTTGGCCGGTAGGCCAGTGAACACTGAAGCTTTCTTT. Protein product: CASSLAGRPVNTEAFF. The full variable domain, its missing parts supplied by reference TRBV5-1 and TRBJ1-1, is KAGVTQTPRYLIKTRGQQVTLSCSPISGHRSVSWYQQTPGQGLQFLFEYFSETQRNKGNFPGRFSGRQFSNSRSEMNVSTLELGDSALYLCASSLAGRPVNTEAFFGQGTRLTVV.